The 18 T cell receptor beta chains in this list originate from one sample, sequenced in a study of blood T cells in healthy people across ages. Then a second PCR, running roughly 7 to 11 cycles, was carried out with a sample-barcoded 5' primer and a J-beta primer mix. TCRdb called the 5' RACE reads again in MiXCR, with one record for every CDR3 protein. The sample carries hundreds of thousands of distinct CDR3 sequences, roughly 58% recorded once. Sequenced sample: blood. These receptor sequences come from a man aged 55 to 69 in good health.

V is TRBV11-2 and J is TRBJ2-7; D uncertain. The germline V and J ends were trimmed by 3 bases and 5 bases, with 14 bases remaining between them. The CDR3 spans 14 residues. The germline gives CDR1 SGHAT, CDR2 FQNNGV. The DNA of the CDR3 is TGTGCCAGCAGCTTTCTCGAAGGGAACCACGAGCAGTACTTC. This translates into CASSFLEGNHEQYF.

This clonotype was counted only a few times. The chain couples TRBV4-1 to TRBJ2-7; 8 nucleotides agree with TRBD1. The V and J ends lost 0 bases and 6 bases, in that order; junction bases with no gene match: 4. CDR1 and CDR2 (germline): MGHRA, YSYEKL. This CDR3 comprises 14 residues. The CDR3 nucleotides read TGCGCCAGCAGCCAAGATGGCAGGGGGCGCGAGCAGTACTTC. Encoded protein: CASSQDGRGREQYF.

The chain couples TRBV3-1 to TRBJ2-1, with D tentatively TRBD1 or TRBD2 (6 bases each). Germline V CDR1 and CDR2: LGHDT, YNNKEL (reference sequence). The CDR3 sequence is 16 residues long. The V end was cut by 0 bases, the J end by 4 bases, with 13 bases between. CDR3 protein: CASSQDGGGPYNEQFF. The CDR3 region has the DNA TGTGCCAGCAGCCAAGATGGTGGGGGGCCATACAATGAGCAGTTCTTC.

The V and J genes are TRBV7-2 and TRBJ2-1; the D gene is possibly TRBD2 (5 bases). The CDR3 is 16 residues long. V shed 1 base and J shed 3 bases, with 13 bases lying between them. CDR1 SGHTA and CDR2 FQGNSA come from the germline V gene. DNA for the CDR3: TGTGCCAGCAGCTTAGTGCCGGGAACCGGCTACAATGAGCAGTTCTTC. It is translated as CASSLVPGTGYNEQFF. The full variable domain, with the rest looked up from reference TRBV7-2 and TRBJ2-1, is GAGVSQSPSNKVTEKGKDVELRCDPISGHTALYWYRQSLGQGLEFLIYFQGNSAPDKSGLPSDRFSAERTGGSVSTLTIQRTQQEDSAVYLCASSLVPGTGYNEQFFGPGTRLTVL.

This clonotype has a single count. V and J are TRBV5-1 and TRBJ2-5; 7 nucleotides match TRBD1. CDR1 and CDR2 from the germline V gene are SGHRS and YFSETQ. J lost 5 bases, V lost 3 bases, and 10 bases had no gene match. This CDR3 has 15 amino acids. CDR3 coding DNA: TGCGCCAGCAGCTCACAACAGGGGTCCGGGGAGACCCAGTACTTC. This gives the protein CASSSQQGSGETQYF.

This clonotype was detected only a few times. This chain connects TRBV20-1 to TRBJ2-5; 9 bases are shared with TRBD1. Germline lookup yields CDR1 DFQATT and CDR2 SNEGSKA (reference sequence). Unmatched junction bases numbered 8, after V lost 5 bases and J lost 4 bases. There are 14 residues in the CDR3. The CDR3 coding sequence is TGCAGTGCTGACCCGACAGGGGGTGGAGAGACCCAGTACTTC. Its protein product is CSADPTGGGETQYF.

The chain employs TRBV5-1 and TRBJ2-4, with D perhaps TRBD2 (5 bases). Germline lookup yields CDR1 SGHRS and CDR2 YFSETQ. The CDR3 spans 15 residues. V lost 7 bases and J lost 0, with 14 bases in between. The CDR3 here is CASRGPELAKNIQYF. The CDR3 DNA is TGCGCCAGCCGCGGGCCAGAGCTAGCCAAAAACATTCAGTACTTC.

V usage is TRBV4-1 and J usage is TRBJ2-1, with TRBD1 matching over 7 bases. CDR1 and CDR2 (germline): MGHRA, YSYEKL. The CDR3 has 14 residues. V was clipped by 3 bases and J by 6 bases; unmatched bases: 5. Here the CDR3 DNA reads TGCGCCAGCAGCCATCTCACAGGGGCCAATGAGCAGTTCTTC. Translation gives CASSHLTGANEQFF.

This clonotype was counted ten times or more. This chain uses TRBV2 with TRBJ2-1; TRBD2 aligns across 7 bases. J was trimmed by 8 bases and V by 6 bases; bases with no gene match: 10. Germline values: CDR1 SNHLY, CDR2 FYNNEI. This CDR3 has 14 amino acids. The CDR3 spells CASSLGLVLDEQFF. CDR3 coding DNA: TGTGCCAGCAGCCTCGGACTAGTTTTGGATGAGCAGTTCTTC.

The V gene is TRBV7-9, the J gene TRBJ2-1; maybe TRBD1 (7 bases). The CDR3 extends over 19 amino acids. The germline gives CDR1 SEHNR, CDR2 FQNEAQ (reference sequence). Deletions cut 4 bases from V and 0 bases from J, with 22 bases between. For the CDR3, the DNA is TGTGCCAGCAGCTCATTCCAGGGGGGCGGGCGAAGCTCCTACAATGAGCAGTTCTTC. This translates into CASSSFQGGGRSSYNEQFF.

The J gene is TRBJ1-5, the V gene TRBV12-3 or TRBV12-4, with D hard to call. With 6 bases removed from V and 4 bases from J, the gap between germline ends came to 13 bases. The CDR3 sequence is 14 residues long. The CDR3 DNA reads TGTGCCAGCAGATTGCCCGGGCAGAATCAGCCCCAGCATTTT. It encodes CASRLPGQNQPQHF.

This clonotype has only a few counts. The chain has TRBV5-5 and TRBJ2-3; D tentatively reads TRBD1 or TRBD2 (7 bases each). Per the germline V gene, CDR1 is SGHKS and CDR2 is YYEKEE (reference sequence). There are 15 residues in the CDR3. V was trimmed by 2 bases and J by 3 bases, leaving 13 bases between them. The CDR3 here is CASSFGRGGTDTQYF. CDR3 sequence (DNA): TGTGCCAGCAGCTTCGGCAGGGGGGGGACAGATACGCAGTATTTT.

The V and J genes are TRBV4-2 and TRBJ2-7, with D possibly TRBD2 on 7 matching bases. V lost 0 bases and J lost 7, with 10 bases in between. This CDR3 is built from 13 residues. Germline CDR1 reads LGHNA; CDR2 reads YNFKEQ. The CDR3 sequence is CASSQEGGGEQYF. Written as DNA, the CDR3 is TGTGCCAGCAGCCAAGAAGGGGGAGGGGAGCAGTACTTC.

This clonotype appeared a single time. The chain links TRBV11-3 to TRBJ2-1; 8 nucleotides align to TRBD1. The junction had 4 bases not matched to a gene; V was cut back by 0 bases and J by 3 bases. The CDR3 consists of 16 residues. The germline gives CDR1 SGHNT, CDR2 YENEEA. CDR3 sequence: CASSLESDRGYNEQFF. DNA of the CDR3: TGTGCCAGCAGCTTAGAGAGCGACAGGGGCTACAATGAGCAGTTCTTC.

The chain is built from TRBV6-6 and TRBJ2-6; D is unclear. This CDR3 has 15 amino acids. Trimming removed 2 bases at V and 4 bases at J, with 9 bases between. Germline V lookup: CDR1 MNHNY, CDR2 SVGAGI (reference sequence). The CDR3 is CASSYGRAGANVLTF. CDR3 coding DNA: TGTGCCAGCAGTTACGGGCGAGCCGGGGCCAACGTCCTGACTTTC.

The V gene is TRBV11-2, the J gene TRBJ2-3; TRBD2 matches at 10 bases. The CDR3 has 16 amino acids. The V segment lost 9 bases and the J segment 5 bases; nucleotides outside the gene matches: 14. Germline CDR1 reads SGHAT; CDR2 reads FQNNGV. CDR3 sequence reads: CASSPELAGSRDTQYF. As DNA, the CDR3 is TGTGCCAGTAGCCCAGAACTAGCGGGGAGCCGAGATACGCAGTATTTT.

The chain has TRBV6-5 and TRBJ2-7; 12 nucleotides agree with TRBD1. The CDR3 covers 14 residues. V dropped 6 bases and J dropped 9; count of bases not matched to a gene: 9. Germline V gene data show CDR1 as MNHEY and CDR2 as SVGAGI. The CDR3 nucleotides are TGTGCCAGCAGCAGTCCGGGACAGGGGGCAAGGCAGTACTTC. Amino acid sequence: CASSSPGQGARQYF.

The chain carries TRBV20-1 and TRBJ2-5; the D is unclear. The J call may be wrong; the DNA end is better matched by TRBJ2-1. Germline values: CDR1 DFQATT, CDR2 SNEGSKA (reference sequence). CDR3 length: 11 residues. Here the CDR3 reads CSATTQETQFF. The CDR3 nucleotides read TGCAGTGCTACCACACAAGAGACCCAGTTCTTC.